This T cell receptor beta chain was identified during a study of blood T cell repertoires in COVID-19. On the study more broadly: Sources were T cells, B-cell-depleted T cells, or PBMCs; the material itself was cDNA or gDNA.

Participants were aged about 18 to 89 years from approximately 24 US areas. Of note for this clone: Distinct nucleotide sequences in the sample also encode this CDR3.

Trimming pared 3 bases from V and 1 base from J, leaving 3 bases between. The germline CDR1 and CDR2 sequences are GTSNPN and SVGIG (reference sequence). The CDR3 covers 11 residues. Authors' methods: Using reference gene primer amplification, nucleated cell counts were estimated. Profiled with immunoSEQ multiplex PCR; TCRdb holds only in-frame clones, not every one. The V and J calls and clone size come from that table; D and trimming were worked out from the DNA. The sample carries about 260,000 clones, around 84% recorded once. The genes are TRBV30 and TRBJ1-1; D is unresolved. The sequence came from a man between 25 and 39 years old with acute COVID-19. The sequenced sample was PBMCs or T cells enriched from blood (not recorded which). The CDR3 sequence: CAWSRNTEAFF. CDR3 bases: TGTGCCTGGAGCAGGAACACTGAAGCTTTCTTT.